The next 17 T cell receptor beta chains were all read from a single sample in a study of PD-1 blockade in classical Hodgkin lymphoma. Assay used: immunoSEQ multiplex PCR; TCRdb lists only in-frame clones, some missing. The sample consists of tens of thousands of clones, roughly 90% of them appearing once. Brentuximab vedotin exposure varied, and every patient relapsed after autologous stem cell transplantation. The sample was peripheral blood mononuclear cells (PBMCs), taken at baseline. Every receptor here comes from a human donor with classical Hodgkin lymphoma.

The chain uses TRBV6-5 and TRBJ2-3; D call uncertain. V dropped 7 bases and J dropped 7 bases, with 9 bases sitting between them. Germline V gene lookup returns CDR1 MNHEY and CDR2 SVGAGI. The CDR3 has 11 residues. CDR3 loop: CASNNGYTQYF. The CDR3 nucleotides are TGTGCCAGCAACAACGGATATACGCAGTATTTT.

The chain employs TRBV6-1 and TRBJ1-1; D is uncertain. Germline V gene lookup returns CDR1 MNHNS and CDR2 SASEGT. V dropped 2 bases and J dropped 4 bases, with 11 bases sitting between them. The CDR3 extends over 14 amino acids. The CDR3 nucleotides are TGTGCCAGCAGTGAATTATTAAGGGCCACTGAAGCTTTCTTT. Encoded protein: CASSELLRATEAFF.

The chain has TRBV28 and TRBJ2-5; 12 nucleotides align to TRBD2. The germline V gene has CDR1 MDHEN and CDR2 SYDVKM. The length of the CDR3 is 15 residues. V lost 3 bases and J lost 5; bases outside the gene matches: 4. CDR3: CASSLTSGSAETQYF. Here the CDR3 DNA reads TGTGCCAGCAGTTTGACTAGCGGGAGCGCCGAGACCCAGTACTTC.

The chain links TRBV6-1 to TRBJ2-3; D unresolved. The V end was cut by 2 bases, the J end by 1 base, with 13 bases between. CDR3 size: 16 residues. The germline V gene has CDR1 MNHNS and CDR2 SASEGT. CDR3 residues: CASSEPPRPRTDTQYF. CDR3 in DNA: TGTGCCAGCAGTGAACCTCCCCGACCTCGCACAGATACGCAGTATTTT.

The chain uses TRBV5-5 and TRBJ1-3; D perhaps matches TRBD1 (6 bases). V was cut by 0 bases and J by 3 bases, with 22 bases left in between. Germline assignment: CDR1 SGHKS and CDR2 YYEKEE (reference sequence). The CDR3 spans 19 residues. CDR3 nucleotide sequence: TGTGCCAGCAGCTTGGTTGGTTTGGGTCCAGGGGCGGATGGAAACACCATATATTTT. Encoded protein: CASSLVGLGPGADGNTIYF. Based on the CDR3 plus reference TRBV5-5 and TRBJ1-3, the full variable domain is DAGVTQSPTHLIKTRGQQVTLRCSPISGHKSVSWYQQVLGQGPQFIFQYYEKEERGRGNFPDRFSARQFPNYSSELNVNALLLGDSALYLCASSLVGLGPGADGNTIYFGEGSWLTVV.

This sequence joins TRBV14 and TRBJ1-1; 9 positions match TRBD1. V shed 5 bases, J shed 11 bases, and the junction held 15 bases outside the gene matches. This CDR3 contains 15 residues. Germline CDR1 reads SGHDN; CDR2 reads FVKESK. The CDR3 bases are TGTGCCAGCAGCAAAGGGACAGGGTGGGCAGGGCAGGCTTTCTTT. The encoded protein is CASSKGTGWAGQAFF.

This chain joins TRBV4-2 and TRBJ2-3, with 9 nucleotides matching TRBD2. J gave up 4 bases and V 0 bases, and 8 bases lay outside the gene matches. The CDR3 sequence is 17 residues long. CDR1 LGHNA and CDR2 YNFKEQ come from the germline V gene. The CDR3 DNA follows: TGTGCCAGCAGCCAAGAGGCCGGGACTAGCATCGCAGATACGCAGTATTTT. Translated, it gives CASSQEAGTSIADTQYF.

The rearrangement uses TRBV6-6 and TRBJ2-2; 8 bases are shared with TRBD1. The CDR3 is 15 residues long. With V trimmed by 6 bases and J by 0 bases, 3 bases remained unmatched. Germline CDR1 and CDR2: MNHNY and SVGAGI (reference sequence). CDR3 in amino acids: CASSPQGANTGELFF. DNA for the CDR3: TGTGCCAGCAGCCCACAGGGGGCGAACACCGGGGAGCTGTTTTTT.

The chain carries TRBV19 and TRBJ2-7; 7 nucleotides match TRBD2. There are 14 residues in the CDR3. CDR1 and CDR2 (germline): LNHDA, SQIVND (reference sequence). J gave up 0 bases and V 5 bases, and 4 bases lay outside the gene matches. CDR3 nucleotides: TGTGCCAGTAGTCGGACTAGTGTCTCCTACGAGCAGTACTTC. Encoded protein: CASSRTSVSYEQYF.

The gene calls are TRBV28 and TRBJ2-7; the D call may be TRBD1 or TRBD2 (5 bases each). Trimming left V 4 bases short and J 2 bases short, with 15 bases between. This CDR3 has 15 residues. Germline loops: CDR1 MDHEN, CDR2 SYDVKM. This chain's CDR3 is CASSSVGTVTYEQYF. Here the CDR3 DNA reads TGTGCCAGCAGTTCCGTGGGGACCGTCACCTACGAGCAGTACTTC.

This chain uses TRBV13 with TRBJ1-6; possibly TRBD1 for D (6 bases). Germline loops: CDR1 PRHDT, CDR2 FYEKMQ (reference sequence). The CDR3 extends over 16 amino acids. V lost 1 base and J lost 7, with 14 bases in between. In DNA, the CDR3 is TGTGCCAGCAGCTTAGTGGGGGGCCGGGCGAATTCACCCCTCCACTTT. Its protein product is CASSLVGGRANSPLHF. Variable domain in full (rest from reference TRBV13 and TRBJ1-6): AAGVIQSPRHLIKEKRETATLKCYPIPRHDTVYWYQQGPGQDPQFLISFYEKMQSDKGSIPDRFSAQQFSDYHSELNMSSLELGDSALYFCASSLVGGRANSPLHFGNGTRLTVT.

The chain joins TRBV18 to TRBJ2-5; 9 bases line up with TRBD1. With 0 bases clipped from V and 2 bases from J, the junction kept 1 base outside the gene matches. The length of the CDR3 is 15 residues. Germline V gives CDR1 KGHSH, CDR2 LQKENI. The CDR3 sequence is CASSPPGQGQETQYF. In nucleotides, the CDR3 is TGTGCCAGCTCACCACCGGGACAGGGACAAGAGACCCAGTACTTC.

The rearrangement uses TRBV18 and TRBJ2-7; D might be TRBD1 (8 bases). CDR1 and CDR2 (germline): KGHSH, LQKENI. Trimming took off 3 bases at V and 4 bases at J, with 16 bases between the two ends. The CDR3 has 15 amino acids. The CDR3 here is CASSPGGTGNYEQYF. CDR3 nucleotides: TGTGCCAGCTCACCGGGAGGGACAGGAAATTACGAGCAGTACTTC. The full variable domain, rest sourced from reference TRBV18 and TRBJ2-7, is NAGVMQNPRHLVRRRGQEARLRCSPMKGHSHVYWYRQLPEEGLKFMVYLQKENIIDESGMPKERFSAEFPKEGPSILRIQQVVRGDSAAYFCASSPGGTGNYEQYFGPGTRLTVT.

The J gene is TRBJ2-7, the V gene TRBV14, with D unresolved. V was clipped by 0 bases and J by 6 bases, with 9 bases between them. Germline V gives CDR1 SGHDN, CDR2 FVKESK. The CDR3 spans 13 residues. The chain's CDR3 is CASSQEWVSEQYF. The CDR3 DNA is TGTGCCAGCAGCCAAGAATGGGTTTCCGAGCAGTACTTC.

The chain has TRBV9 and TRBJ2-2, with D possibly TRBD2 on 7 matching bases. Looked up from germline, CDR1 is SGDLS and CDR2 is YYNGEE. The V end lost 2 bases, the J end lost 3 bases, and 17 bases lay between the germline ends. This CDR3 contains 17 residues. CDR3 nucleotide sequence: TGTGCCAGCAGCGTCCGGGGGGCCGTTTACGACACCGGGGAGCTGTTTTTT. As protein: CASSVRGAVYDTGELFF.

The chain uses TRBV15 and TRBJ2-3, with TRBD1 matching 7 bases. Germline loops: CDR1 LNHNV, CDR2 YYDKDF (reference sequence). J was trimmed by 2 bases and V by 2 bases; bases with no gene match: 13. This CDR3 is built from 18 residues. CDR3 loop: CATSRPSTSGQNTDTQYF. The CDR3 bases are TGTGCCACCAGCAGACCTTCAACTTCGGGACAGAACACAGATACGCAGTATTTT. The variable domain in full, with the rest retrieved from reference TRBV15 and TRBJ2-3, is DAMVIQNPRYQVTQFGKPVTLSCSQTLNHNVMYWYQQKSSQAPKLLFHYYDKDFNNEADTPDNFQSRRPNTSFCFLDIRSPGLGDTAMYLCATSRPSTSGQNTDTQYFGPGTRLTVL.

J is TRBJ1-1 and V is TRBV2; D unclear. This CDR3 is built from 12 residues. Trimming took 3 bases from V and 5 from J, leaving 7 bases between them. Looked up from germline, CDR1 is SNHLY and CDR2 is FYNNEI. Here the CDR3 DNA reads TGTGCCAGCAGTGATCAGTGGACTGAAGCTTTCTTT. As protein: CASSDQWTEAFF.